Listed here are 23 T cell receptor beta chains from one sample, sequenced in a study of blood T cell repertoires in COVID-19. Profiled with immunoSEQ multiplex PCR; TCRdb holds only in-frame clones, not every one. The sample comprises 65,000 to 85,000 clones, roughly 90% of which are singletons, and 2% to 3% rests with the top ten. Sequencing was carried out using peripheral blood. The source is a human donor in a cohort sampled during active COVID-19.

The genes are TRBV12-3 or TRBV12-4 and TRBJ1-2, with D perhaps matching TRBD1 (5 bases). CDR3 length: 13 amino acids. Trimming removed 7 bases at V and 4 bases at J, with 13 bases between. The CDR3 spells CASKFSDTYGYTF. The CDR3, as DNA: TGTGCCAGCAAGTTCTCGGACACCTATGGCTACACCTTC.

This sequence joins TRBV4-2 and TRBJ2-2; 10 bases map to TRBD1. The CDR3 length is 18 residues. Germline V gives CDR1 LGHNA, CDR2 YNFKEQ. Trimming removed 2 bases from V and 1 base from J; junction bases left unmatched: 7. In DNA, the CDR3 is TGTGCCAGCAGCCAAAGGACAGGGGGGACCAAGAACACCGGGGAGCTGTTTTTT. As protein: CASSQRTGGTKNTGELFF.

V and J are TRBV3-1 (or the pseudogene TRBV3-2) and TRBJ1-2, with 11 bases aligning to TRBD1. Germline V CDR1 and CDR2: LGHDT, YNNKEL (reference sequence). The CDR3 totals 16 residues. The J segment lost 7 bases and the V segment lost 3 bases, leaving 10 bases of the junction unmatched. CDR3 coding DNA: TGTGCCAGCAGCCACTCCCCCGGGACAGGGGGTCTTGGCTACACCTTC. Translated, it gives CASSHSPGTGGLGYTF.

The genes are TRBV18 and TRBJ2-7; TRBD1 aligns across 10 bases. The germline V gene has CDR1 KGHSH and CDR2 LQKENI. The CDR3 sequence is 15 residues long. The V gene end was trimmed by 1 base and the J gene end by 2 bases; junction bases not matched to a gene: 2. The CDR3 loop reads CASSPQGQGPYEQYF. In DNA, the CDR3 is TGTGCCAGCTCACCACAGGGACAGGGGCCCTACGAGCAGTACTTC.

The chain couples TRBV28 to TRBJ1-4; 9 bases match TRBD1. This CDR3 is built from 15 residues. Germline assignment: CDR1 MDHEN and CDR2 SYDVKM. V lost 4 bases to trimming and J lost 5 bases; unmatched junction nucleotides: 5. The DNA of the CDR3 is TGTGCCAGCAGTTCCGGGACAGGGACGAATGAAAAACTGTTTTTT. This translates into CASSSGTGTNEKLFF.

The chain has TRBV2 and TRBJ1-2; tentatively, D is TRBD1 (5 bases). Germline V gene data show CDR1 as SNHLY and CDR2 as FYNNEI. V dropped 3 bases and J dropped 5 bases, with 16 bases sitting between them. This CDR3 contains 15 residues. In DNA form, the CDR3 reads TGTGCCAGCAGTGATGAGGAAGGGGCGGGATATGGCTACACCTTC. It specifies CASSDEEGAGYGYTF.

The gene calls are TRBV4-3 and TRBJ2-3, with 7 positions matching TRBD1. J was trimmed by 6 bases and V by 2 bases; bases with no gene match: 5. The CDR3 runs to 14 residues. Germline CDR1 reads LGHNA; CDR2 reads YSLEER. CDR3 amino acids: CASSQRTGTDTQYF. CDR3 coding DNA: TGCGCCAGCAGCCAAAGGACAGGAACGGATACGCAGTATTTT.

V gene TRBV2 combines with J gene TRBJ2-3; D uncertain. The CDR3 consists of 11 residues. The V and J ends lost 8 bases and 6 bases respectively, with 9 bases between them. CDR1 is SNHLY, CDR2 FYNNEI, per germline. CDR3 sequence (DNA): TGTGCCAGCCTGTTAGCCGATACGCAGTATTTT. This translates into CASLLADTQYF.

The chain combines TRBV9 with TRBJ2-3; the match to TRBD2 covers 12 bases. The V and J ends lost 3 bases and 3 bases, in that order; junction bases with no gene match: 5. This CDR3 is built from 16 residues. Germline assignment: CDR1 SGDLS and CDR2 YYNGEE. The CDR3: CASSATSGRGTDTQYF. The CDR3 region has the DNA TGTGCCAGCAGCGCGACTAGCGGGAGAGGTACAGATACGCAGTATTTT.

The chain couples TRBV2 to TRBJ2-2, with 9 bases matching TRBD2. The J segment lost 6 bases and the V segment lost 6 bases, leaving 8 bases of the junction unmatched. Germline V lookup: CDR1 SNHLY, CDR2 FYNNEI. The CDR3 is made up of 15 amino acids. CDR3 protein: CASRALAGRPGELFF. The CDR3 DNA sequence: TGTGCCAGCAGGGCCCTAGCGGGGAGACCCGGGGAGCTGTTTTTT. Variable domain in full (rest from reference TRBV2 and TRBJ2-2): EPEVTQTPSHQVTQMGQEVILRCVPISNHLYFYWYRQILGQKVEFLVSFYNNEISEKSEIFDDQFSVERPDGSNFTLKIRSTKLEDSAMYFCASRALAGRPGELFFGEGSRLTVL.

V usage is TRBV13 and J usage is TRBJ2-1; tentative D call: TRBD2 (6 bases). CDR3 size: 18 residues. V was trimmed by 0 bases and J by 0 bases, leaving 15 bases between them. Germline V gives CDR1 PRHDT, CDR2 FYEKMQ (reference sequence). Here the CDR3 reads CASSLGGVGGRSYNEQFF. CDR3 sequence (DNA): TGTGCCAGCAGCTTAGGGGGGGTCGGAGGGCGCTCCTACAATGAGCAGTTCTTC.

The chain is built from TRBV18 and TRBJ2-1, with D possibly TRBD2 on 6 matching bases. V shed 3 bases and J shed 1 base, with 13 bases lying between them. The germline V gene encodes CDR1 KGHSH and CDR2 LQKENI. The CDR3 totals 16 residues. The CDR3 nucleotides are TGTGCCAGCTCACCGTCTCGCGGAGGGTCCTACAATGAGCAGTTCTTC. Translating gives CASSPSRGGSYNEQFF.

The rearrangement links TRBV5-6 to TRBJ1-6; a possible D gene is TRBD1 (5 bases). The CDR3 totals 16 residues. Germline loops: CDR1 SGHDT, CDR2 YYEEEE. The V end was cut by 2 bases, the J end by 5 bases, with 14 bases between. CDR3 residues: CASSFKGFSHNSPLHF. Written as DNA, the CDR3 is TGTGCCAGCAGCTTCAAGGGGTTTTCGCATAATTCACCCCTCCACTTT. Full variable domain (remainder filled in from reference TRBV5-6 and TRBJ1-6): DAGVTQSPTHLIKTRGQQVTLRCSPKSGHDTVSWYQQALGQGPQFIFQYYEEEERQRGNFPDRFSGHQFPNYSSELNVNALLLGDSALYLCASSFKGFSHNSPLHFGNGTRLTVT.

The chain has TRBV5-6 and TRBJ1-5; 7 bases fit TRBD1. The CDR3 extends over 17 amino acids. The trim removed 0 bases at V and 1 base at J, leaving 7 bases unmatched. The V gene's germline CDR1 is SGHDT and CDR2 YYEEEE. The CDR3, as DNA: TGTGCCAGCAGCTTGGGCGACAGGGCGATCAGCAATCAGCCCCAGCATTTT. Protein: CASSLGDRAISNQPQHF.

This chain joins TRBV7-2 and TRBJ2-1, with D perhaps TRBD1 (6 bases). V lost 5 bases to trimming and J lost 5 bases, with 16 bases between them. Germline V gene sequence: CDR1 SGHTA, CDR2 FQGNSA. The CDR3 totals 15 residues. The CDR3 region has the DNA TGTGCCAGCAGCCCCAGAGGGGGAGACCACAATGAGCAGTTCTTC. This encodes CASSPRGGDHNEQFF.

The rearrangement links TRBV12-3 or TRBV12-4 to TRBJ2-2; TRBD1 agrees at 8 bases. Trimming took 5 bases from V and 6 from J; bases not matched to a gene: 2. This CDR3 is built from 13 residues. CDR3 DNA: TGTGCCAGCAGTCCGACAGGGGCCGGGGAGCTGTTTTTT. It is translated as CASSPTGAGELFF.

V is TRBV11-2 and J is TRBJ1-1, with TRBD1 identical over 12 bases. The germline V gene has CDR1 SGHAT and CDR2 FQNNGV. This CDR3 is 15 amino acids long. V gave up 5 bases and J gave up 1 base; unmatched junction bases: 2. CDR3 protein: CASSPGQGANTEAFF. DNA for the CDR3: TGTGCCAGCAGCCCGGGACAGGGGGCGAACACTGAAGCTTTCTTT.

The chain joins TRBV12-3 or TRBV12-4 to TRBJ2-3; D call uncertain. Trimming left V 3 bases short and J 3 bases short, with 7 bases between. The CDR3 is 13 residues long. The CDR3 region is CASSFLETDTQYF. As DNA, the CDR3 is TGTGCCAGCAGTTTTCTAGAAACAGATACGCAGTATTTT.

The chain couples TRBV29-1 to TRBJ2-7, with TRBD2 identical over 8 bases. V shed 6 bases and J 4 bases; nucleotides not matched to a gene: 8. The CDR3 contains 13 residues. Germline V lookup: CDR1 SQVTM, CDR2 ANQGSEA. CDR3 protein: CSVRTSPLYEQYF. Here the CDR3 DNA reads TGCAGCGTCCGGACTAGCCCGTTGTACGAGCAGTACTTC.

The rearrangement links TRBV6-5 to TRBJ1-6; TRBD1 matches 7 bases. Germline V gene data show CDR1 as MNHEY and CDR2 as SVGAGI. This CDR3 comprises 15 residues. The trim removed 0 bases at V and 10 bases at J, leaving 6 bases unmatched. CDR3 in amino acids: CASSYSGQGDSPLHF. In DNA form, the CDR3 reads TGTGCCAGCAGTTACTCAGGGCAGGGGGACTCACCCCTCCACTTT.

The rearrangement joins TRBV9 to TRBJ2-5; perhaps TRBD1 as D (6 bases). Trimming shortened V by 3 bases and J by 3 bases, and 12 bases separated the two germline ends. The CDR3 totals 14 residues. The V gene's germline CDR1 is SGDLS and CDR2 YYNGEE. CDR3 nucleotides: TGTGCCAGCAGCGCTACAGGGTTGGAAGAGACCCAGTACTTC. Encoded protein: CASSATGLEETQYF.

V gene TRBV5-1 combines with J gene TRBJ1-3, with 7 bases identical to TRBD1. The germline CDR1 and CDR2 sequences are SGHRS and YFSETQ. CDR3 size: 14 residues. Germline trimming cut 5 bases from V and 7 bases from J; bases unmatched to any gene: 9. Here the CDR3 reads CASRHGTVTNTIYF. The DNA for the CDR3 is TGCGCCAGCAGACATGGGACAGTAACTAACACCATATATTTT.

The rearrangement links TRBV27 to TRBJ2-7; 10 bases agree with TRBD2. The V gene end was trimmed by 3 bases and the J gene end by 2 bases; junction bases not matched to a gene: 13. This CDR3 region has 18 residues. Germline CDR1 is MNHEY and CDR2 is SMNVEV (reference sequence). The CDR3 DNA reads as TGTGCCAGCAGTTTTCGGCCTCATACTAGCGGGGCAACCTACGAGCAGTACTTC. It encodes CASSFRPHTSGATYEQYF.